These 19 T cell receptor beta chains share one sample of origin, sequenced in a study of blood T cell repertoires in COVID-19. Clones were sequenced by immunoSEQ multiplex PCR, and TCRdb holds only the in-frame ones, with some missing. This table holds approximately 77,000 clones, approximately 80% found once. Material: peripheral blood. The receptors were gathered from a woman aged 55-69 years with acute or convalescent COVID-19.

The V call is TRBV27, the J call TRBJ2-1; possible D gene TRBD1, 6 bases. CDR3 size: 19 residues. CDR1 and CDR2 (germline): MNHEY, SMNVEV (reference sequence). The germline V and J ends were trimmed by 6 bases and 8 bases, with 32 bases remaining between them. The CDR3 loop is CASRKHTLYDRKSIHEQFF. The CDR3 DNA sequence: TGTGCCAGCAGGAAACATACCCTCTACGACAGGAAATCTATCCATGAGCAGTTCTTC.

The CDR3 reads CASSSGQGNTEAFF. The DNA of the CDR3 is TGTGCCAGCAGCTCGGGACAGGGGAACACTGAAGCTTTCTTT. The chain is built from TRBV11-2 and TRBJ1-1, with TRBD1 matching over 9 bases. CDR3 length equals 14 residues. Trimming cost V 4 bases and J 1 base; bases outside gene matches: 1. CDR1 is SGHAT, CDR2 FQNNGV, per germline.

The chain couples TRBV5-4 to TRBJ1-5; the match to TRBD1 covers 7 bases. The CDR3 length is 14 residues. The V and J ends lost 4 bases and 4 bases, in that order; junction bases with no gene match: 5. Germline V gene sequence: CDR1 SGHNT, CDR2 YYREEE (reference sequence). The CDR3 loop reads CASSAPGQNQPQHF. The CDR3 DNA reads TGTGCCAGCAGCGCCCCGGGACAGAATCAGCCCCAGCATTTT.

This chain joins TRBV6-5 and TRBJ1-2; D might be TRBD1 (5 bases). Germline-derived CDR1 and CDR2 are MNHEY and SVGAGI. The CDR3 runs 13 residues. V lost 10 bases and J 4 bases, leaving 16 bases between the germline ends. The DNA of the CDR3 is TGTGCCACTCGAAGCGGGGGAACCTATGGCTACACCTTC. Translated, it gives CATRSGGTYGYTF.

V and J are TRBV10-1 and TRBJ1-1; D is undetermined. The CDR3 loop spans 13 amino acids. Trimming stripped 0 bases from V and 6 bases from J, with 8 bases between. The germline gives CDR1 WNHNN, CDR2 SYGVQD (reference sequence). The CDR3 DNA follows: TGCGCCAGCAGTGAGTCGACTAGGGCTGAAGCTTTCTTT. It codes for CASSESTRAEAFF.

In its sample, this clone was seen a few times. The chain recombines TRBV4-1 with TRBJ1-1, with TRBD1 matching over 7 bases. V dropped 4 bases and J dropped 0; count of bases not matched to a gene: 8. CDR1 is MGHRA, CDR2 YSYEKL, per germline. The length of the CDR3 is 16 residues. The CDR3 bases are TGCGCCAGCAGCCCCCAAACGACAGGGCTGAACACTGAAGCTTTCTTT. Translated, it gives CASSPQTTGLNTEAFF.

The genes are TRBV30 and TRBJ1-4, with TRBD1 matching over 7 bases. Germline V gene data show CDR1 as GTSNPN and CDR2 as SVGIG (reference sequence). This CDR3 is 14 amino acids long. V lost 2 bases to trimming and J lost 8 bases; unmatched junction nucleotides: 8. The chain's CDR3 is CAWSTGTVEEKLFF. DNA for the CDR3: TGTGCCTGGAGTACCGGGACAGTTGAAGAAAAACTGTTTTTT.

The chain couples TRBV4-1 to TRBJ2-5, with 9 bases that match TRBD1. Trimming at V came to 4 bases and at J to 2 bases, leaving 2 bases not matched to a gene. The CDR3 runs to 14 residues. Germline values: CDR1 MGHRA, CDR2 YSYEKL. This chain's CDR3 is CASSLGTGQETQYF. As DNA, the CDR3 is TGCGCCAGCAGCCTCGGGACAGGGCAAGAGACCCAGTACTTC.

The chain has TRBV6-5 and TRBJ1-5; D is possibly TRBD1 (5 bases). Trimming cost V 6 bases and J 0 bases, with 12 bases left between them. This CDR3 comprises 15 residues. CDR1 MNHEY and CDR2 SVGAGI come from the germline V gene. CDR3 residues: CASRGITGSNQPQHF. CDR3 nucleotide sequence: TGTGCCAGCAGGGGGATTACAGGTAGCAATCAGCCCCAGCATTTT.

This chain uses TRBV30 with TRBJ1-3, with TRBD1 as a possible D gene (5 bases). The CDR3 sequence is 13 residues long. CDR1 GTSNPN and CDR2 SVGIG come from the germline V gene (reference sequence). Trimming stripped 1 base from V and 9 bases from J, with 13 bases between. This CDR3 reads CAWSAGLVGTIYF. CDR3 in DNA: TGTGCCTGGAGTGCAGGGCTGGTGGGCACCATATATTTT.

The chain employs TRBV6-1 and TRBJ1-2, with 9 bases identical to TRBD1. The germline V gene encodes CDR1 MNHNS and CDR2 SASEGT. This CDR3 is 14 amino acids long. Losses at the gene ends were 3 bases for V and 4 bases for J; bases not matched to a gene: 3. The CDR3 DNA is TGTGCCAGCAGTGACGGGACAGGGATCTATGGCTACACCTTC. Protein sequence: CASSDGTGIYGYTF.

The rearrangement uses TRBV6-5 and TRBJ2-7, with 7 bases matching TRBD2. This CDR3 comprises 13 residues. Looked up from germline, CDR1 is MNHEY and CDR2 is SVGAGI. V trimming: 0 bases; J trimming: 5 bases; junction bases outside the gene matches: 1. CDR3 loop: CASSYSGTNEQYF. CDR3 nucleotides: TGTGCCAGCAGTTACTCGGGGACTAACGAGCAGTACTTC.

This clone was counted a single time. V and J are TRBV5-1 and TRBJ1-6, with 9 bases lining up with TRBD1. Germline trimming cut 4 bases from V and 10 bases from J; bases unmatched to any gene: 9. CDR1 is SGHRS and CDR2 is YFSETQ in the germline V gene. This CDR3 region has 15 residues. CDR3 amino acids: CASSAGTGSGSPLHF. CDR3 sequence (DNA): TGCGCCAGCAGCGCGGGGACAGGGTCGGGATCACCCCTCCACTTT.

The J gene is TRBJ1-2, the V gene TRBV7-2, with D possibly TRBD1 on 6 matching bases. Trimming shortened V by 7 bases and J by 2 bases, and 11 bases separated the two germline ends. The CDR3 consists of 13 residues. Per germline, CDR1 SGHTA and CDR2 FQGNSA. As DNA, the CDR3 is TGTGCCAGCACTGGACAGCTGAACTATGGCTACACCTTC. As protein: CASTGQLNYGYTF.

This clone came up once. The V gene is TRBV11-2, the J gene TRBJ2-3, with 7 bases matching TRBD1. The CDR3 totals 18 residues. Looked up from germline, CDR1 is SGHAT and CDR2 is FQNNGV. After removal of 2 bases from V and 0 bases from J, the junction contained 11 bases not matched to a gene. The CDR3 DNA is TGTGCCAGCAGCTTACGGGCAGGGGGTCAATCTAGCACAGATACGCAGTATTTT. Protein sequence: CASSLRAGGQSSTDTQYF.

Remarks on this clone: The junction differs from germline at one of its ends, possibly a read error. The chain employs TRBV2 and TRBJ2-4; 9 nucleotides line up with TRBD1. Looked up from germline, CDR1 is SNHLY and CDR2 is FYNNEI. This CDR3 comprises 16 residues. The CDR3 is CASSEHRGLTKTIQYF. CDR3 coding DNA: TGTGCCAGCAGTGAACACAGGGGGCTAACCAAAACCATTCAGTACTTC.

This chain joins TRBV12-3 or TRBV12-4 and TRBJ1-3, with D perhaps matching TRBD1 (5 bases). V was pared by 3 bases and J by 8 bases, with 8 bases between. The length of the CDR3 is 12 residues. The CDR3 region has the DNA TGTGCCAGCAGTTTGGCGGGGCACACCATATATTTT. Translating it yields CASSLAGHTIYF.

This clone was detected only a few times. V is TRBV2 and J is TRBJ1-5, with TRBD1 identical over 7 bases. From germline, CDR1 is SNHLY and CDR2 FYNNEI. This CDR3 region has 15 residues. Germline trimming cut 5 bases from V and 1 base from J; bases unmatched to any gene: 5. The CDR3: CASSSGGMSNQPQHF. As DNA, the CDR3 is TGTGCCAGCAGTTCAGGGGGGATGAGCAATCAGCCCCAGCATTTT.

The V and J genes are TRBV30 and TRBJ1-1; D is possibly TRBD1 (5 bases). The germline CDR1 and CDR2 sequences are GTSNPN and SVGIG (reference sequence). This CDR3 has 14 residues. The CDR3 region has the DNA TGTCAAGGGGCTATGGGTCTGGGGCGCACTGAAGCTTTCTTT. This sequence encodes CQGAMGLGRTEAFF.